A single sample gave rise to the 27 T cell receptor beta chains below, sequenced in a study of shared clonotypes between healthy human individuals. Clones were read by immunoSEQ multiplex PCR, and TCRdb kept only the in-frame ones, dropping some. The profile shows about 2.3 million clones, roughly 92% of them singletons. The source material was naive CD4+ T cells from PBMCs. The sample's subset: CD45RA+ positively selected. Receptor source: a man aged 18 to 35 in good health. Some clones in this sample may be carry-over from other donors' samples.

The rearrangement links TRBV6-5 to TRBJ2-4; perhaps D is TRBD1 or TRBD2 (5 bases each). This CDR3 is built from 15 residues. V lost 6 bases and J lost 0, with 12 bases in between. Germline V lookup: CDR1 MNHEY, CDR2 SVGAGI. The CDR3 DNA reads TGTGCCAGCAGCTCTAGGGACCTAGCCAAAAACATTCAGTACTTC. It specifies CASSSRDLAKNIQYF.

This chain connects TRBV18 to TRBJ1-1; D possibly corresponds to TRBD1 (5 bases). CDR1 KGHSH and CDR2 LQKENI come from the germline V gene. V was clipped by 6 bases and J by 0 bases, with 17 bases between them. The CDR3 extends over 16 amino acids. The CDR3 is CASSRTLMGLNTEAFF. CDR3 nucleotides: TGTGCCAGCTCCCGGACCCTGATGGGGCTGAACACTGAAGCTTTCTTT.

The chain combines TRBV4-1 with TRBJ1-2; possibly TRBD1 for D (6 bases). Trimming removed 4 bases from V and 6 bases from J, with 15 bases in between. Germline CDR1 reads MGHRA; CDR2 reads YSYEKL. CDR3 size: 14 residues. The CDR3 sequence is CASSPQEGGNGYTF. The CDR3 DNA is TGCGCCAGCAGCCCCCAGGAGGGGGGCAATGGCTACACCTTC.

The chain employs TRBV19 and TRBJ2-7; D not certain. Trimming cost V 3 bases and J 4 bases, with 16 bases left between them. The CDR3 sequence is 15 residues long. Germline lookup yields CDR1 LNHDA and CDR2 SQIVND (reference sequence). The CDR3 region is CASSIKENRVYEQYF. The CDR3 coding sequence is TGTGCCAGTAGTATTAAGGAAAACCGGGTGTACGAGCAGTACTTC.

V gene TRBV18 combines with J gene TRBJ1-1; D gene unclear. Germline values: CDR1 KGHSH, CDR2 LQKENI. This CDR3 region has 14 residues. V was trimmed by 6 bases and J by 4 bases, leaving 15 bases between them. The CDR3 loop reads CASSLSIRVTEAFF. CDR3 DNA sequence: TGTGCCAGCTCCCTCAGTATAAGGGTCACTGAAGCTTTCTTT.

The chain employs TRBV5-1 and TRBJ2-5, with 9 positions matching TRBD2. J gave up 2 bases and V 2 bases, and 4 bases lay outside the gene matches. This CDR3 has 15 amino acids. Germline CDR1 is SGHRS and CDR2 is YFSETQ. The CDR3 DNA sequence: TGCGCCAGCAGCTTTAGCGGGGGACAGCAAGAGACCCAGTACTTC. This gives the protein CASSFSGGQQETQYF.

The V call is TRBV7-9, the J call TRBJ2-1, with TRBD2 matching 7 bases. Germline V gene sequence: CDR1 SEHNR, CDR2 FQNEAQ (reference sequence). CDR3 length: 13 residues. With 5 bases clipped from V and 9 bases from J, the junction kept 7 bases outside the gene matches. CDR3 nucleotides: TGTGCCAGCAGCCCCCGCAGGGAGGGTGAGCAGTTCTTC. This translates into CASSPRREGEQFF.

The chain couples TRBV29-1 to TRBJ2-5; possibly TRBD2 for D (6 bases). CDR1 is SQVTM, CDR2 ANQGSEA, per germline. Trimming shortened V by 4 bases and J by 2 bases, and 14 bases separated the two germline ends. The CDR3 has 14 residues. CDR3 nucleotides: TGCAGCGTTGGCGGGACCCTGGGGCAAGAGACCCAGTACTTC. Amino acid sequence: CSVGGTLGQETQYF.

This chain joins TRBV25-1 and TRBJ2-5, with D tentatively TRBD1 or TRBD2 (5 bases each). The CDR3 contains 12 residues. Germline lookup yields CDR1 MGHDK and CDR2 SYGVNS. Trimming left V 6 bases short and J 5 bases short, with 10 bases between. In nucleotides, the CDR3 is TGTGCCAGCAGGAGGGGCGAGGAGACCCAGTACTTC. The encoded protein is CASRRGEETQYF. Based on the CDR3 plus reference TRBV25-1 and TRBJ2-5, the full variable domain is EADIYQTPRYLVIGTGKKITLECSQTMGHDKMYWYQQDPGMELHLIHYSYGVNSTEKGDLSSESTVSRIRTEHFPLTLESARPSHTSQYLCASRRGEETQYFGPGTRLLVL.

The chain recombines TRBV5-1 with TRBJ1-1; the match to TRBD1 covers 8 bases. Germline V lookup: CDR1 SGHRS, CDR2 YFSETQ. The V and J ends lost 4 bases and 0 bases, in that order; junction bases with no gene match: 5. The CDR3 covers 15 residues. The CDR3 DNA reads as TGCGCCAGCAGCACGACAGGGGTTTTGAACACTGAAGCTTTCTTT. Translating it yields CASSTTGVLNTEAFF.

The chain links TRBV4-1 to TRBJ2-7; D may be TRBD1 or TRBD2 (5 bases each). Germline lookup yields CDR1 MGHRA and CDR2 YSYEKL. The CDR3 has 14 amino acids. The ends were cut back, 4 bases at V and 2 bases at J, with 12 bases in the middle. CDR3 loop: CASSLRDRAYEQYF. CDR3 DNA sequence: TGCGCCAGCAGCCTCCGGGACCGAGCCTACGAGCAGTACTTC.

The rearrangement joins TRBV4-2 to TRBJ2-1, with D possibly being TRBD1 (5 bases). The CDR3 has 16 residues. CDR1 and CDR2 from the germline V gene are LGHNA and YNFKEQ. Trimming removed 0 bases from V and 4 bases from J, with 13 bases in between. The CDR3 loop is CASSQDRRQSYNEQFF. Written as DNA, the CDR3 is TGTGCCAGCAGCCAAGATCGGAGACAGTCTTACAATGAGCAGTTCTTC.

The CDR3 spells CASSLVSTVNEKLFF. DNA of the CDR3: TGTGCCAGCAGCTTAGTGTCTACAGTTAATGAAAAACTGTTTTTT. This sequence joins TRBV7-2 and TRBJ1-4; no clear D gene. Trimming left V 1 base short and J 4 bases short, with 10 bases between. CDR3 size: 15 residues. Germline V gene sequence: CDR1 SGHTA, CDR2 FQGNSA.

The chain uses TRBV30 and TRBJ2-3; possibly TRBD2 for D (7 bases). The CDR3 contains 13 residues. The germline V gene has CDR1 GTSNPN and CDR2 SVGIG (reference sequence). The germline V and J ends were trimmed by 8 bases and 0 bases, with 12 bases remaining between them. CDR3 region: CAGGGGSTDTQYF. In DNA, the CDR3 is TGTGCCGGGGGGGGCGGAAGCACAGATACGCAGTATTTT.

V gene TRBV5-1 combines with J gene TRBJ2-1; D not certain. There are 16 residues in the CDR3. The germline V gene has CDR1 SGHRS and CDR2 YFSETQ. V lost 0 bases and J 7 bases, leaving 17 bases between the germline ends. The CDR3 bases are TGCGCCAGCAGCTTGGCCAGAGTCGTAAGTGGGAATGAGCAGTTCTTC. It codes for CASSLARVVSGNEQFF.

This chain joins TRBV7-3 and TRBJ2-3; TRBD1 matches 8 bases. Germline V gives CDR1 SGHTA, CDR2 FQGTGA. This CDR3 is built from 16 residues. The V segment lost 1 base and the J segment 8 bases; nucleotides outside the gene matches: 11. In DNA form, the CDR3 reads TGTGCCAGCAGCTTAAACCGGGACAGGCTCCTAAGTACGCAGTATTTT. This gives the protein CASSLNRDRLLSTQYF.

This chain uses TRBV28 with TRBJ2-6; 11 nucleotides align to TRBD1. Trimming removed 3 bases from V and 5 bases from J; junction bases left unmatched: 6. CDR3 length: 17 amino acids. Looked up from germline, CDR1 is MDHEN and CDR2 is SYDVKM. As DNA, the CDR3 is TGTGCCAGCAGTTTGGGGACAGGGGGTCTGCGGGCCAACGTCCTGACTTTC. Residues: CASSLGTGGLRANVLTF. Supplemented by reference TRBV28 and TRBJ2-6, the full variable domain reads DVKVTQSSRYLVKRTGEKVFLECVQDMDHENMFWYRQDPGLGLRLIYFSYDVKMKEKGDIPEGYSVSREKKERFSLILESASTNQTSMYLCASSLGTGGLRANVLTFGAGSRLTVL.

V is TRBV5-4 and J is TRBJ2-1, with D possibly being TRBD1 (5 bases). Germline CDR1 SGHNT, CDR2 YYREEE (reference sequence). Trimming removed 3 bases from V and 9 bases from J, with 19 bases in between. The CDR3 covers 15 residues. The CDR3 coding sequence is TGTGCCAGCAGCTATCAGGGTAGGGTGGGCGGTGAGCAGTTCTTC. It is translated as CASSYQGRVGGEQFF.

This clone was detected a few times. V is TRBV29-1 and J is TRBJ1-2, with 7 bases lining up with TRBD1. CDR1 is SQVTM and CDR2 is ANQGSEA in the germline V gene. The CDR3 loop spans 15 amino acids. Trimming took 1 base from V and 1 from J; bases not matched to a gene: 6. The CDR3 loop is CSVEGWGQSNYGYTF. In nucleotides, the CDR3 is TGCAGCGTTGAAGGATGGGGACAGAGTAACTATGGCTACACCTTC.

The chain combines TRBV28 with TRBJ1-5; D uncertain. Germline V gene data show CDR1 as MDHEN and CDR2 as SYDVKM. V was pared by 5 bases and J by 0 bases, with 14 bases between. The CDR3 runs 16 residues. The chain's CDR3 is CASSPGPPYSNQPQHF. In nucleotides, the CDR3 is TGTGCCAGCAGTCCTGGACCCCCATATAGCAATCAGCCCCAGCATTTT.

The V and J genes are TRBV10-3 and TRBJ2-1; D is uncertain. Trimming cost V 11 bases and J 6 bases, with 17 bases left between them. CDR1 and CDR2 (germline): ENHRY, SYGVKD. The CDR3 is 13 amino acids. CDR3 DNA: TGTGCCTCCCGGGCTAGGCAGACCAATGAGCAGTTCTTC. The encoded protein is CASRARQTNEQFF.

This clone has a single count. J is TRBJ1-2 and V is TRBV29-1, with no clear D. V lost 4 bases and J 2 bases, leaving 5 bases between the germline ends. The germline gives CDR1 SQVTM, CDR2 ANQGSEA. CDR3 length: 11 amino acids. CDR3 sequence reads: CSVAQNYGYTF. CDR3 in DNA: TGCAGCGTTGCCCAGAACTATGGCTACACCTTC.

The V gene is TRBV29-1, the J gene TRBJ2-7; TRBD1 or TRBD2 may be the D gene (6 bases each). Germline assignment: CDR1 SQVTM and CDR2 ANQGSEA. The V end was cut by 4 bases, the J end by 5 bases, with 15 bases between. This CDR3 has 13 amino acids. The CDR3 region has the DNA TGCAGCGTTGGGTGGGGGGCGAATGACGAGCAGTACTTC. Amino acids: CSVGWGANDEQYF.

This chain's CDR3 is CASSIPSGVANEKLFF. The CDR3 DNA sequence: TGTGCCAGTAGTATACCTTCAGGGGTTGCCAATGAAAAACTGTTTTTT. This chain joins TRBV19 and TRBJ1-4; possible D gene TRBD1, 6 bases. The germline V gene has CDR1 LNHDA and CDR2 SQIVND (reference sequence). V lost 2 bases to trimming and J lost 5 bases, with 15 bases between them. This CDR3 has 16 amino acids.

The genes are TRBV4-1 and TRBJ1-6; D remains ambiguous. The CDR3 extends over 14 amino acids. V was cut by 5 bases and J by 11 bases, with 16 bases left in between. Germline CDR1 is MGHRA and CDR2 is YSYEKL. The CDR3 DNA reads as TGCGCCAGCAGCGCTGGCCGGTCGGCGCCACCCCTCCACTTT. This encodes CASSAGRSAPPLHF.

The chain joins TRBV28 to TRBJ2-5; either TRBD1 or TRBD2 may supply D (5 bases each). Germline lookup yields CDR1 MDHEN and CDR2 SYDVKM. The CDR3 is 16 residues long. V dropped 4 bases and J dropped 2 bases, with 17 bases sitting between them. CDR3 in DNA: TGTGCCAGCAGTTCAATAGGGGACGGGCCACAAGAGACCCAGTACTTC. Residues: CASSSIGDGPQETQYF.

Remarks on this clone: The sample holds other DNA sequences that translate to the same CDR3. The chain links TRBV7-9 to TRBJ1-1, with D hard to call. The V gene lost 1 base and the J gene lost 1 base, with 4 bases spanning the gap. CDR3 length: 13 amino acids. CDR1 SEHNR and CDR2 FQNEAQ come from the germline V gene (reference sequence). The CDR3 DNA reads TGTGCCAGCAGCTTAGGCGAGAACACTGAAGCTTTCTTT. Amino acid sequence: CASSLGENTEAFF.